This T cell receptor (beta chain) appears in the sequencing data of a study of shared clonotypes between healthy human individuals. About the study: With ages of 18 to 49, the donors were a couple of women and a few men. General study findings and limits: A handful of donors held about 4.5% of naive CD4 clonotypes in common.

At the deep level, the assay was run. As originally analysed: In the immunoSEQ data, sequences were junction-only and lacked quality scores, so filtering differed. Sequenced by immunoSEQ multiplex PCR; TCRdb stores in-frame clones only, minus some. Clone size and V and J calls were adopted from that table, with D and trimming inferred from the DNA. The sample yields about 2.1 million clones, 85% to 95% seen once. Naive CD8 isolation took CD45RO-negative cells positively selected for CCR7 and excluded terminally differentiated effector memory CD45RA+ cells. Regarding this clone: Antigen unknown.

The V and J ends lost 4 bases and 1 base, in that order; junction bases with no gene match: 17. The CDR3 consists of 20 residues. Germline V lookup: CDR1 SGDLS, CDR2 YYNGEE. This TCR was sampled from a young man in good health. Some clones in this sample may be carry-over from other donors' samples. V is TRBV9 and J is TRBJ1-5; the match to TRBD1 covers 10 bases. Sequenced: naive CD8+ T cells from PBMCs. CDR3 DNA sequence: TGTGCCAGCAGCCACTCCTCTCACAAACTGGACAGGGGGAGCAATCAGCCCCAGCATTTT. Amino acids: CASSHSSHKLDRGSNQPQHF.